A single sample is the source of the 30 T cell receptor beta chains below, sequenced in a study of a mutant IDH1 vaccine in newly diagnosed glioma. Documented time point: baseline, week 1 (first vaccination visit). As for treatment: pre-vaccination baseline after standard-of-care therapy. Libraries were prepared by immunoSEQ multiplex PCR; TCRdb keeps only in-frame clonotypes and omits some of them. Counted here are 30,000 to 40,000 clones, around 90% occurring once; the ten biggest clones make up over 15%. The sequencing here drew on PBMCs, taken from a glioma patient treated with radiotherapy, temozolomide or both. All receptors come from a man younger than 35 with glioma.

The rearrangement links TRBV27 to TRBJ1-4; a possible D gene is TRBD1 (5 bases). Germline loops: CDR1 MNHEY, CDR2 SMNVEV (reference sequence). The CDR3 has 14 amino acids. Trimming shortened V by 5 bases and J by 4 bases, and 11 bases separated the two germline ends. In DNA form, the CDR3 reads TGTGCCAGCAGTAAGGGACGGCGTAATGAAAAACTGTTTTTT. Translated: CASSKGRRNEKLFF.

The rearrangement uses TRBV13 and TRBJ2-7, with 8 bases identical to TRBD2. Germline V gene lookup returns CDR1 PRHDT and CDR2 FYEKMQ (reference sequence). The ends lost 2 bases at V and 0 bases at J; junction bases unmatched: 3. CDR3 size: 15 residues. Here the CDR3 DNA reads TGTGCCAGCAGCTTAAGCCTAGCGGGCTCCTACGAGCAGTACTTC. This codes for CASSLSLAGSYEQYF.

The CDR3 nucleotides read TGTGCCAGCAGCCCGGTGAGCGCAGATACGCAGTATTTT. Its translation is CASSPVSADTQYF. The rearrangement links TRBV13 to TRBJ2-3, with no clear D. This CDR3 is built from 13 residues. The V end was cut by 5 bases, the J end by 4 bases, with 10 bases between. The germline V gene has CDR1 PRHDT and CDR2 FYEKMQ (reference sequence).

For the CDR3, the DNA is TGTGCCAGCAGGAGGGAAAGCACAGATACGCAGTATTTT. Protein: CASRRESTDTQYF. V usage is TRBV7-9 and J usage is TRBJ2-3; tentatively, D is TRBD2 (5 bases). CDR3 length equals 13 residues. Germline CDR1 and CDR2: SEHNR and FQNEAQ (reference sequence). V lost 6 bases, J lost 0 bases, and 7 bases lay in between.

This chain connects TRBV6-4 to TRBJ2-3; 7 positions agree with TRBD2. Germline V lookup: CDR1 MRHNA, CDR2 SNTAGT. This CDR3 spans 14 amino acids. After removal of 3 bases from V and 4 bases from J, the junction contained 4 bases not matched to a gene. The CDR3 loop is CASSERSGADTQYF. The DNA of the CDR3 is TGTGCCAGCAGTGAACGGAGCGGGGCAGATACGCAGTATTTT.

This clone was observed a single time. The CDR3 region has the DNA TGCAGCGTTGCGGGCCGGGTGGGTACCTACGAGCAGTACTTC. Translation: CSVAGRVGTYEQYF. This chain links TRBV29-1 with TRBJ2-7; D gene ambiguous. In germline, CDR1 is SQVTM, CDR2 ANQGSEA. Trimming removed 4 bases at V and 2 bases at J, with 15 bases between. This CDR3 has 14 amino acids.

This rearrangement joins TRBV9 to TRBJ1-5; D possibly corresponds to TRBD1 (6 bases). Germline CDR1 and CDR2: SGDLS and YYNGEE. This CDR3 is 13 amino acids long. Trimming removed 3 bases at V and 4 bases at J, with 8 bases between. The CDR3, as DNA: TGTGCCAGCAGCGGAGGACAGAATCAGCCCCAGCATTTT. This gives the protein CASSGGQNQPQHF.

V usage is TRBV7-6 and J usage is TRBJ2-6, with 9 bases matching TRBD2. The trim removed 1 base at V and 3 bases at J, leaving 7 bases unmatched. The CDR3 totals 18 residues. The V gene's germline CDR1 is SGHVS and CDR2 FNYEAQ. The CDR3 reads CASSLEAGGVVGANVLTF. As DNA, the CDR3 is TGTGCCAGCAGCTTAGAGGCGGGAGGGGTGGTTGGGGCCAACGTCCTGACTTTC.

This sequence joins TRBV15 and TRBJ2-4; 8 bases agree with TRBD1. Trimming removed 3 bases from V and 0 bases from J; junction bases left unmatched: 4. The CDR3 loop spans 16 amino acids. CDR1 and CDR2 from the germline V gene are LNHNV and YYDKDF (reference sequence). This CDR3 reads CATSSGTGLAKNIQYF. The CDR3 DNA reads TGTGCCACCAGCAGTGGGACAGGCTTAGCCAAAAACATTCAGTACTTC.

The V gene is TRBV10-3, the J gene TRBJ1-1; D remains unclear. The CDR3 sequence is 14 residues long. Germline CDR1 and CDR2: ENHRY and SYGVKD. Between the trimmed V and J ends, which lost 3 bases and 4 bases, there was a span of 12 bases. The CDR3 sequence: CAISEPTWATEAFF. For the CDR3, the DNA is TGTGCCATCAGTGAACCTACTTGGGCCACTGAAGCTTTCTTT.

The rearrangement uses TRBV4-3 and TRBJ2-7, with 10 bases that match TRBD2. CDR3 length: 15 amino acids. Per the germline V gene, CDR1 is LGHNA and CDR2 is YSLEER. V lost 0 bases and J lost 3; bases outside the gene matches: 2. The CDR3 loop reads CASSQDWTSGYEQYF. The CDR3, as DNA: TGCGCCAGCAGCCAAGATTGGACTAGCGGCTACGAGCAGTACTTC.

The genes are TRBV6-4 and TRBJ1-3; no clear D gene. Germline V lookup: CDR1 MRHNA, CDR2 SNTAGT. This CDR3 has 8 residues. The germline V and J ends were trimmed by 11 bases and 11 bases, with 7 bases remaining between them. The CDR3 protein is CARSSIYF. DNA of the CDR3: TGTGCCCGGAGTTCCATATATTTT.

The CDR3 DNA follows: TGTGCCAGCAGTTTATCCGGGACTAGCGGGAGATCCTACAATGAGCAGTTCTTC. Translating it yields CASSLSGTSGRSYNEQFF. The rearrangement uses TRBV27 and TRBJ2-1, with 14 bases fitting TRBD2. The CDR3 runs 18 residues. Germline V gene data show CDR1 as MNHEY and CDR2 as SMNVEV (reference sequence). The junction had 2 bases not matched to a gene; V was cut back by 0 bases and J by 1 base.

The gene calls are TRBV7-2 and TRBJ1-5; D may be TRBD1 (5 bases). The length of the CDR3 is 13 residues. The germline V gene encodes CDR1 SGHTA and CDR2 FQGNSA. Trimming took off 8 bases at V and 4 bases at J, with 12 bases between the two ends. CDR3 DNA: TGTGCCAGCGGGGACGGTGGGAATCAGCCCCAGCATTTT. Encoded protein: CASGDGGNQPQHF.

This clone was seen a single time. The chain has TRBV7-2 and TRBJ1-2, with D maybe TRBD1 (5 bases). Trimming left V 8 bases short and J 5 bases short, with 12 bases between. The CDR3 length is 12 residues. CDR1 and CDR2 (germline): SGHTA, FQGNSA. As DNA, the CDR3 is TGTGCCAGCGGGACCGCGAATTATGGCTACACCTTC. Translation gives CASGTANYGYTF.

CDR3 region: CSGGSGELFF. The CDR3 DNA reads as TGCAGCGGGGGTTCCGGGGAGCTGTTTTTT. J is TRBJ2-2 and V is TRBV29-1; D is uncertain. CDR1 and CDR2 from the germline V gene are SQVTM and ANQGSEA. The CDR3 is made up of 10 amino acids. Deletions cut 7 bases from V and 6 bases from J, with 6 bases between.

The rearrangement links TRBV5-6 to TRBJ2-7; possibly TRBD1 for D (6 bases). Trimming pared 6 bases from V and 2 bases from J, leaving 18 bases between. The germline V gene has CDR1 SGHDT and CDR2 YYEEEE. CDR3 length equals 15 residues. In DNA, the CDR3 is TGTGCCAGCACCTTACAGGGCAGGGAGACCTACGAGCAGTACTTC. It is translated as CASTLQGRETYEQYF.

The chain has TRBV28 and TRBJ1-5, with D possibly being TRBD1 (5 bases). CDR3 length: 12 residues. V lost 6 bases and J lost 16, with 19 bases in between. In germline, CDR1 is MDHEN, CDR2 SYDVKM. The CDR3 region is CASSGPTGPYHF. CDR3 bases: TGTGCCAGCAGCGGACCTACAGGACCATACCATTTT.

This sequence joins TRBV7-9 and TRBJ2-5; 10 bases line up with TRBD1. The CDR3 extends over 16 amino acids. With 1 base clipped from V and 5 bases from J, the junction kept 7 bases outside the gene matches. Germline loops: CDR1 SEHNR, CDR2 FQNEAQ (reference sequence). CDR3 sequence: CASSLVGTGVGETQYF. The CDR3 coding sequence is TGTGCCAGCAGCTTAGTTGGGACAGGGGTTGGTGAGACCCAGTACTTC.

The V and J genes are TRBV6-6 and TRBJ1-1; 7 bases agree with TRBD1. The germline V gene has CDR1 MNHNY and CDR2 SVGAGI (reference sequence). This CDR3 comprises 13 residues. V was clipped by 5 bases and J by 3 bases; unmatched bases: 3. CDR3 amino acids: CASSKTGDTEAFF. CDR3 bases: TGTGCCAGCAGTAAAACAGGGGACACTGAAGCTTTCTTT.

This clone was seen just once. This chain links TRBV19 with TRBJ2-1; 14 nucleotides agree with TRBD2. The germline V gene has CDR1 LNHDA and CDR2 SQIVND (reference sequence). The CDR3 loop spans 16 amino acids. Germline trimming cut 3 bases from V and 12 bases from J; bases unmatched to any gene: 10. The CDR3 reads CASSMGLAGATNGQFF. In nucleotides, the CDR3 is TGTGCCAGTAGTATGGGACTAGCGGGAGCTACTAACGGGCAGTTCTTC.

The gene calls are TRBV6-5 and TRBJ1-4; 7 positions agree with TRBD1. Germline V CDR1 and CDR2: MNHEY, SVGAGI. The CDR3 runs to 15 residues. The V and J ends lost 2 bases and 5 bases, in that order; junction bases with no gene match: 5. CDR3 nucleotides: TGTGCCAGCAGTTACGAGACAGGGCTAAATGAAAAACTGTTTTTT. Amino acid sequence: CASSYETGLNEKLFF.

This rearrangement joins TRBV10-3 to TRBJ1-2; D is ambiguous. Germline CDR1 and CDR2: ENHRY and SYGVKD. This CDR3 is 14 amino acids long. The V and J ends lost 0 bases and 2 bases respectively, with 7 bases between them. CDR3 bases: TGTGCCATCAGTGAGTCGGCGGAGAACTATGGCTACACCTTC. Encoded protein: CAISESAENYGYTF.

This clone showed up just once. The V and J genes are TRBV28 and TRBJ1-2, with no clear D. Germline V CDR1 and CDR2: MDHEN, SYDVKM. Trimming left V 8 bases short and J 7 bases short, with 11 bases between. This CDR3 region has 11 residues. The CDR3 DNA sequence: TGTGCCAGCTCTGGAGACCTTGGCTACACCTTC. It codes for CASSGDLGYTF.

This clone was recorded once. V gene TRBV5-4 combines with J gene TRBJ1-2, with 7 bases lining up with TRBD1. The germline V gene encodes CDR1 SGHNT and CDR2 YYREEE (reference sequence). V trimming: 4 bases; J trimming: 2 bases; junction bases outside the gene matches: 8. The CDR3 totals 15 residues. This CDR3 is CASSPNGQANYGYTF. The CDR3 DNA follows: TGTGCCAGCAGCCCGAACGGACAGGCGAACTATGGCTACACCTTC.

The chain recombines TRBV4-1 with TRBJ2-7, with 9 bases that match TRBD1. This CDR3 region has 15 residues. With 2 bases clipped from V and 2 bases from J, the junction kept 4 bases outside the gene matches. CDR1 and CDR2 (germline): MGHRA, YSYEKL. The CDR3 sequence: CASSQWGDRAYEQYF. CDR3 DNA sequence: TGCGCCAGCAGCCAATGGGGGGACAGGGCCTACGAGCAGTACTTC.

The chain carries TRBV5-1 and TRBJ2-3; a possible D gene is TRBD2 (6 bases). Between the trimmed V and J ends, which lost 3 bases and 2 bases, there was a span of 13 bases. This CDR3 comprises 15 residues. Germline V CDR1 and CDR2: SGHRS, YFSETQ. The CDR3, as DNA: TGCGCCAGCAGCTCTCGGGACTTCAACACAGATACGCAGTATTTT. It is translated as CASSSRDFNTDTQYF.

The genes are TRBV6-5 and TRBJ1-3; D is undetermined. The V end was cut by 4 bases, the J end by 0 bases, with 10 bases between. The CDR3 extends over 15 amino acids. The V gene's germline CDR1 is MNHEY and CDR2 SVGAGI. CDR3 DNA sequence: TGTGCCAGCAGTTTAGGACTGATCTCTGGAAACACCATATATTTT. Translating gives CASSLGLISGNTIYF.

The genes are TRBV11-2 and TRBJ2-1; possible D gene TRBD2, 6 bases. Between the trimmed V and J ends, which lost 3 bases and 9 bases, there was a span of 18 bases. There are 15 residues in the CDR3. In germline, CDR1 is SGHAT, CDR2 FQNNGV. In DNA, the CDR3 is TGTGCCAGCAGCTTCCCAACCTCCCTGGGAGGTGAGCAGTTCTTC. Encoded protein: CASSFPTSLGGEQFF.

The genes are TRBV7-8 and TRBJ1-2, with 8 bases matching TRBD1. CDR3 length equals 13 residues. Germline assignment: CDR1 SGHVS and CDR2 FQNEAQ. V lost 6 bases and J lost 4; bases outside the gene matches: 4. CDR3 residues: CASRLDRGYGYTF. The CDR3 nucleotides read TGTGCCAGCAGACTCGACAGGGGCTATGGCTACACCTTC.